Listed here are 9 T cell receptor beta chains from one sample, sequenced in a study of Graves' ophthalmopathy and Graves' hyperthyroidism. Amplification targeted the TCR beta CDR3 regions, with RNA transcripts as the source material. Investigators did first-round RT-PCR with HTBI primers, then second-round multiplex PCR. From the multiplex PCR reads, TCRdb called clonotypes with MiXCR, one entry per CDR3 protein. The sample shows hundreds of thousands of distinct CDR3 sequences, 22% of them seen only once. Sequencing input: peripheral blood. These receptors were obtained from a woman under 30 with stable Graves' hyperthyroidism. Some clones in this sample may be carry-over from other donors' samples.

This clonotype was found many times. V is TRBV29-1 and J is TRBJ2-7, with 7 bases identical to TRBD1. The CDR3 sequence is 15 residues long. The V and J ends lost 3 bases and 4 bases, in that order; junction bases with no gene match: 12. From germline, CDR1 is SQVTM and CDR2 ANQGSEA. CDR3 nucleotide sequence: TGCAGCGTTGAGGCCGGAAGGGACAGACCTTACGAGCAGTACTTC. Amino acids: CSVEAGRDRPYEQYF.

This clonotype has only a few counts. The rearrangement uses TRBV6-5 and TRBJ2-5; TRBD2 agrees at 12 bases. The CDR3 runs 17 residues. CDR1 MNHEY and CDR2 SVGAGI come from the germline V gene. The J segment lost 2 bases and the V segment lost 0 bases, leaving 4 bases of the junction unmatched. The CDR3 loop is CASSYSNLAGGQETQYF. In nucleotides, the CDR3 is TGTGCCAGCAGTTACTCGAATCTAGCGGGAGGGCAAGAGACCCAGTACTTC.

This clonotype was detected only a few times. A much larger clone sits a single nucleotide away, making a read error possible. The J gene is TRBJ1-1, the V gene TRBV11-1; D is unclear. The CDR3 runs 19 residues. Germline V gene lookup returns CDR1 SGHAT and CDR2 FQDESV (reference sequence). Here the CDR3 reads CASSLHSRGYITMNTEACF. The CDR3 DNA sequence: TGTGCCAGCAGCTTACATAGTCGGGGATACATCACAATGAACACTGAAGCTTGCTTT.

V gene TRBV7-2 combines with J gene TRBJ1-1; 7 bases are a match to TRBD1. This CDR3 spans 14 amino acids. V gave up 7 bases and J gave up 6 bases; unmatched junction bases: 11. Germline V gives CDR1 SGHTA, CDR2 FQGNSA. This CDR3 is CASKKDRPSPEAFF. The CDR3 DNA reads as TGTGCCAGCAAAAAGGACAGGCCTAGTCCTGAAGCTTTCTTT.

V and J are TRBV2 and TRBJ1-2, with D tentatively TRBD1 (5 bases). The germline V and J ends were trimmed by 7 bases and 5 bases, with 17 bases remaining between them. The germline V gene encodes CDR1 SNHLY and CDR2 FYNNEI. The CDR3 is made up of 14 amino acids. CDR3 DNA: TGTGCCAGCACCCCTATGCAGGCAGGGTATGGCTACACCTTC. Translation gives CASTPMQAGYGYTF.

The rearrangement links TRBV20-1 to TRBJ2-7; 11 bases line up with TRBD2. The CDR3 is 19 residues long. Germline loops: CDR1 DFQATT, CDR2 SNEGSKA (reference sequence). The V and J ends lost 0 bases and 0 bases, in that order; junction bases with no gene match: 13. Here the CDR3 reads CSARETGTSGKGSSYEQYF. DNA of the CDR3: TGCAGTGCTAGAGAAACCGGGACTAGCGGCAAGGGGAGCTCCTACGAGCAGTACTTC.

At least ten counts were recorded for this clonotype. The V call is TRBV12-3 or TRBV12-4, the J call TRBJ1-5; a weak D match, TRBD1 (6 bases). Trimming left V 1 base short and J 9 bases short, with 10 bases between. The CDR3 has 13 amino acids. The CDR3 sequence is CASSLGTGPPQHF. Here the CDR3 DNA reads TGTGCCAGCAGTTTAGGCACAGGGCCGCCCCAGCATTTT.

The CDR3 DNA sequence: TGTGCCAGTAGACGACAGAGGTACACTGAAGCTTTCTTT. It is translated as CASRRQRYTEAFF. The V and J genes are TRBV19 and TRBJ1-1, with D tentatively TRBD1 (5 bases). Trimming stripped 6 bases from V and 3 bases from J, with 11 bases between. This CDR3 spans 13 amino acids. The V gene's germline CDR1 is LNHDA and CDR2 SQIVND (reference sequence).

At least ten counts were recorded for this clonotype. The rearrangement uses TRBV9 and TRBJ1-6; D ambiguous. Germline V gene data show CDR1 as SGDLS and CDR2 as YYNGEE. CDR3 size: 15 residues. V was clipped by 0 bases and J by 5 bases, with 9 bases between them. The CDR3 loop reads CASSVAAANNSPLHF. CDR3 DNA: TGTGCCAGCAGCGTAGCGGCAGCAAATAATTCACCCCTCCACTTT.